This TCR beta chain was observed in a study of Ad26.COV2.S vaccination and SARS-CoV-2 variants. Across the study: The trial was COV1001 and the donor's arm was Ad26.COV2.S. Each vaccinee took Ad26.COV2.S intramuscularly, once or twice 56 days apart.

Treatment denoted: approximately 18 received Ad26.COV2.S at low or high dose, single or two shots; 5 received placebo; per-sample allocation not given. Day 63 after the first injection of vaccine or placebo was the sampling time. The administered vaccine (an Ad26 vector) expressed Wuhan-strain SARS-CoV-2 spike. The protocol was immunoSEQ multiplex PCR, while the TCRdb copy is restricted to in-frame clones and leaves out a portion. The sample holds about 320,000 clones, more than 70% seen once. The receptor's source is a person between 18 and 60 years old who received the Ad26.COV2.S COVID-19 vaccine or a placebo. The starting material was peripheral blood, obtained in a trial of Ad26.COV2.S vaccine versus placebo.

CDR3 sequence (DNA): TGTGCCAGTAGTATGAACCGGGACGGTTATAACTATGGCTACACCTTC. The encoded protein is CASSMNRDGYNYGYTF. The rearrangement links TRBV19 to TRBJ1-2; possible D gene TRBD1, 5 bases. Trimming left V 3 bases short and J 1 base short, with 15 bases between. CDR3 size: 16 residues. Germline CDR1 and CDR2: LNHDA and SQIVND (reference sequence).